This TCR beta chain was sequenced in a study of cytomegalovirus exposure and HLA in healthy donors. Study-wide findings and caveats: Clusters of TCRs from the first cohort tended to co-occur in the 90 to 150 validation repertoires (as a later analysis found).

Clones were sequenced by immunoSEQ multiplex PCR, and TCRdb holds only the in-frame ones, with some missing. The repertoire holds 90,000 to 150,000 clones, roughly 83% seen once, with 4.5% to 6% in the top ten. About this clone: Its antigen is undetermined.

The CDR3 totals 16 residues. The germline CDR1 and CDR2 sequences are SEHNR and FQNEAQ (reference sequence). Deletions cut 0 bases from V and 2 bases from J, with 12 bases between. This receptor was obtained from a man between 18 and 35 years old in good health and CMV-seronegative. The specimen sequenced was PBMCs. The chain uses TRBV7-9 and TRBJ2-3, with D unresolved. The CDR3 is CASSLASRKHTDTQYF. The CDR3 bases are TGTGCCAGCAGCTTAGCTTCTAGGAAGCACACAGATACGCAGTATTTT. Looking up the rest from reference TRBV7-9 and TRBJ2-3 gives the full variable domain: DTGVSQNPRHKITKRGQNVTFRCDPISEHNRLYWYRQTLGQGPEFLTYFQNEAQLEKSRLLSDRFSAERPKGSFSTLEIQRTEQGDSAMYLCASSLASRKHTDTQYFGPGTRLTVL.